What follows are 14 T cell receptor beta chains derived from one specimen sequenced in a study of beta chain features in type 1 diabetes. cDNA synthesis used the whole RNA isolate, giving expressed TCRB sequences. Repertoires were generated with immunoSEQ multiplex PCR, while TCRdb's copy carries only in-frame clones and drops some. The table includes 250,000 or so clones, roughly 70% detected once. Sequenced material: naive CD4+ T cells from blood. These receptors were collected from a man under 40 in good health.

The CDR3: CASSHYFSGTTGDTQYF. DNA for the CDR3: TGCGCCAGCAGCCACTACTTTAGCGGGACAACGGGCGATACGCAGTATTTT. This chain connects TRBV4-3 to TRBJ2-3, with TRBD2 matching over 8 bases. The length of the CDR3 is 17 residues. Per the germline V gene, CDR1 is LGHNA and CDR2 is YSLEER. V gave up 3 bases and J gave up 6 bases; unmatched junction bases: 14.

This clone was picked up a small number of times. The chain recombines TRBV7-2 with TRBJ2-2; D is perhaps TRBD2 (6 bases). The germline V and J ends were trimmed by 0 bases and 8 bases, with 13 bases remaining between them. CDR3 length equals 15 residues. Germline CDR1 and CDR2: SGHTA and FQGNSA. CDR3 coding DNA: TGTGCCAGCAGCTTAGCGCGGGGTTCGGCAGGGGAGCTGTTTTTT. Translating gives CASSLARGSAGELFF.

V gene TRBV10-3 combines with J gene TRBJ2-1; 11 bases are shared with TRBD2. The CDR3 has 14 residues. Germline V CDR1 and CDR2: ENHRY, SYGVKD. The V and J ends lost 5 bases and 7 bases, in that order; junction bases with no gene match: 4. The DNA of the CDR3 is TGTGCCATCAGTCAGGGACTAGCGGCAAATGAGCAGTTCTTC. Protein: CAISQGLAANEQFF.

The genes are TRBV2 and TRBJ1-5; D perhaps matches TRBD1 (5 bases). Trimming pared 6 bases from V and 0 bases from J, leaving 12 bases between. The CDR3 length is 15 residues. Looked up from germline, CDR1 is SNHLY and CDR2 is FYNNEI. CDR3 protein: CASRSSGNSNQPQHF. The CDR3 nucleotides read TGTGCCAGCAGGTCCTCAGGGAATAGCAATCAGCCCCAGCATTTT.

This clone occurred a few times. The chain employs TRBV7-9 and TRBJ2-7; TRBD1 matches at 8 bases. CDR3 size: 14 residues. V was clipped by 5 bases and J by 6 bases; unmatched bases: 9. Germline CDR1 reads SEHNR; CDR2 reads FQNEAQ (reference sequence). CDR3 in DNA: TGTGCCAGCAGCAGGACAGGGCTTAACCTCGAGCAGTACTTC. Translated, it gives CASSRTGLNLEQYF.

There are a few counts of this clone. The sample holds other DNA sequences that translate to the same CDR3. The chain recombines TRBV20-1 with TRBJ2-5; weak D call: TRBD2 (5 bases). Between the trimmed V and J ends, which lost 5 bases and 5 bases, there was a span of 6 bases. In germline, CDR1 is DFQATT, CDR2 SNEGSKA (reference sequence). This CDR3 contains 10 residues. The CDR3 nucleotides read TGCAGTGCTCGGAGGGAGACCCAGTACTTC. It is translated as CSARRETQYF.

V is TRBV18 and J is TRBJ2-5, with D uncertain. The length of the CDR3 is 15 residues. Looked up from germline, CDR1 is KGHSH and CDR2 is LQKENI. Between the trimmed V and J ends, which lost 2 bases and 5 bases, there was a span of 15 bases. The CDR3, as DNA: TGTGCCAGCTCACCAACAGCAGGCCAAAGGGAGACCCAGTACTTC. Amino acid sequence: CASSPTAGQRETQYF.

The table lists this clone with a few counts. The rearrangement links TRBV30 to TRBJ2-1; the match to TRBD2 covers 9 bases. The CDR3 runs 14 residues. Germline CDR1 GTSNPN, CDR2 SVGIG (reference sequence). The ends lost 8 bases at V and 5 bases at J; junction bases unmatched: 10. CDR3 in amino acids: CAGTRLAVDNEQFF. CDR3 bases: TGTGCCGGAACCAGACTAGCGGTGGACAATGAGCAGTTCTTC. The full variable domain, in which reference TRBV30 and TRBJ2-1 provide the parts outside the CDR3, is SQTIHQWPATLVQPVGSPLSLECTVEGTSNPNLYWYRQAAGRGLQLLFYSVGIGQISSEVPQNLSASRPQDRQFILSSKKLLLSDSGFYLCAGTRLAVDNEQFFGPGTRLTVL.

The chain combines TRBV30 with TRBJ2-1; 7 bases line up with TRBD2. The V segment lost 2 bases and the J segment 2 bases; nucleotides outside the gene matches: 6. The CDR3 length is 15 residues. Germline CDR1 reads GTSNPN; CDR2 reads SVGIG (reference sequence). As DNA, the CDR3 is TGTGCCTGGAGTCTTAGCGGGCCGCCCTACAATGAGCAGTTCTTC. Its translation: CAWSLSGPPYNEQFF.

V usage is TRBV6-5 and J usage is TRBJ2-1; D ambiguous. Per the germline V gene, CDR1 is MNHEY and CDR2 is SVGAGI. Trimming pared 2 bases from V and 9 bases from J, leaving 14 bases between. The CDR3 totals 14 residues. CDR3 coding DNA: TGTGCCAGCAGTTACCCCGCAGGTGGTAGTGAGCAGTTCTTC. Residues: CASSYPAGGSEQFF.

A remark on this clone: Other DNA sequences in this specimen translate into the identical CDR3. V is TRBV30 and J is TRBJ2-5; 12 positions match TRBD2. The CDR3 runs 14 residues. Per the germline V gene, CDR1 is GTSNPN and CDR2 is SVGIG (reference sequence). The V segment lost 0 bases and the J segment 5 bases; nucleotides outside the gene matches: 1. This chain's CDR3 is CAWSVGLAGETQYF. In DNA form, the CDR3 reads TGTGCCTGGAGTGTAGGACTAGCGGGGGAGACCCAGTACTTC.

The V and J genes are TRBV7-9 and TRBJ1-6; the D gene is possibly TRBD1 (6 bases). The germline CDR1 and CDR2 sequences are SEHNR and FQNEAQ (reference sequence). CDR3 length: 15 residues. V was pared by 4 bases and J by 8 bases, with 15 bases between. The CDR3 coding sequence is TGTGCCAGCAGCTCCACAGGGAAGAGTGATTCACCCCTCCACTTT. This codes for CASSSTGKSDSPLHF.

V and J are TRBV15 and TRBJ2-3; D might be TRBD2 (6 bases). From germline, CDR1 is LNHNV and CDR2 YYDKDF (reference sequence). V was pared by 5 bases and J by 3 bases, with 9 bases between. This CDR3 is built from 13 residues. This CDR3 is CATSRRGTDTQYF. The CDR3 coding sequence is TGTGCCACCAGCCGTCGGGGGACAGATACGCAGTATTTT.

For this clone: One end of the junction does not line up with germline, which may come from a read error. The rearrangement links TRBV7-2 to TRBJ1-5; 9 positions match TRBD1. Germline lookup yields CDR1 SGHTA and CDR2 FQGNSA. The CDR3 loop spans 12 amino acids. The CDR3 bases are TGTGCCAGCAGCTTAGAAGGGGACAGGGTTCGTTTT. This encodes CASSLEGDRVRF.